This TCR beta chain comes out of a study of blood T cell repertoires in COVID-19. The J segment lost 3 bases and the V segment lost 1 base, leaving 9 bases of the junction unmatched. This CDR3 contains 17 residues. Per the germline V gene, CDR1 is SGHAT and CDR2 is FQNNGV. Source study methods: The assay estimated nucleated cells by amplifying reference gene primers. The repertoire was sequenced with immunoSEQ multiplex PCR; TCRdb's copy has only in-frame clones and lacks some. That table gives V, J and clone size, and the DNA gave D and trimming. This table has fewer than 200,000 clones, 80% to 95% appearing once.

V is TRBV11-2 and J is TRBJ2-7; 10 bases fit TRBD2. This receptor was identified in a man over 45 with acute or convalescent COVID-19. The specimen sequenced was peripheral blood. CDR3 coding DNA: TGTGCCAGCAGCTTAGTTTCTAGCGGGAGCAAAGTCTACGAGCAGTACTTC. This codes for CASSLVSSGSKVYEQYF.